This T cell receptor beta chain was documented in a study of shared clonotypes between healthy human individuals. Whole-study context: Each donor had three CD4 naive, three CD4 memory, two CD8 naive and one CD8 memory plate.

A remark on this clone: What it recognizes is unknown.

The assay ran at deep level. Data came from immunoSEQ multiplex PCR; TCRdb stores just in-frame clones and leaves some out. The sample shows some 500,000 clones, 90% to 96% of them seen only once. Study results and caveats: Depth of sequencing was expected to influence donor clonotype sharing.

Germline CDR1 reads MNHNY; CDR2 reads SVGAGI (reference sequence). V was pared by 6 bases and J by 5 bases, with 4 bases of the junction left unmatched. This CDR3 has 13 amino acids. The sequencing sample was made of naive CD4+ T cells sorted from blood. Specified subset: CD45RA+ positively selected. The sequence was obtained from a young woman in good health. V is TRBV6-6 and J is TRBJ2-7; TRBD1 matches 10 bases. This CDR3 is CASRGQGRHEQYF. The CDR3 DNA sequence: TGTGCCAGCAGGGGACAGGGGCGGCACGAGCAGTACTTC.